A selection of T cell receptor beta chains follows, all from one sample in a study of shared clonotypes between healthy human individuals. Profiled with immunoSEQ multiplex PCR; TCRdb holds only in-frame clones, not every one. The sample yields 950,000 to 1,300,000 clones, around 75% seen once. The sample was memory CD4+ T cells sorted from blood. The origin of the receptors is a man in his late teens or twenties in good health. CDR3s include the opening cysteine and the closing phenylalanine or tryptophan. D genes are given only for firm matches. Rows give clone size only sometimes, using once, few, many, or a class for an expanded clone.

CASIEQENSNQPQHF,TGTGCCAGCATCGAACAGGAAAATAGCAATCAGCCCCAGCATTTT,NA,TRBV2,TRBJ1-5,NA
CASSSGSYNEQFF,TGTGCCAGCTCTTCAGGATCTTACAATGAGCAGTTCTTC,NA,TRBV18,TRBJ2-1,once
CASSPGLERGTDTQYF,TGTGCCAGCAGCCCAGGACTAGAACGGGGCACAGATACGCAGTATTTT,TRBD2,TRBV5-4,TRBJ2-3,once
CASSVDRRNTGELFF,TGTGCCAGCAGTGTTGACAGGAGGAACACCGGGGAGCTGTTTTTT,NA,TRBV25-1,TRBJ2-2,NA
CASSSRQGADTQYF,TGTGCCAGCAGCTCCCGACAGGGGGCAGATACGCAGTATTTT,TRBD1,TRBV11-2,TRBJ2-3,NA
CASSLGPEAGNTIYF,TGCGCCAGCAGCTTGGGGCCCGAGGCTGGAAACACCATATATTTT,NA,TRBV5-1,TRBJ1-3,NA
CASSPRAGAVGTDTQYF,TGCGCCAGCAGCCCCAGAGCGGGAGCGGTCGGTACAGATACGCAGTATTTT,TRBD2,TRBV5-1,TRBJ2-3,NA
CATTTGGFNQPQHF,TGTGCCACTACGACAGGGGGGTTCAATCAGCCCCAGCATTTT,TRBD1,TRBV6-6,TRBJ1-5,NA
CSVEKIGEQFF,TGCAGCGTTGAAAAAATAGGGGAGCAGTTCTTC,NA,TRBV29-1,TRBJ2-1,NA
CASSLVADGANVLTF,TGTGCCAGCAGCTTAGTTGCAGATGGGGCCAACGTCCTGACTTTC,NA,TRBV7-2,TRBJ2-6,NA
CASSLVGGQNTEAFF,TGTGCCAGCAGCTTAGTAGGGGGACAGAACACTGAAGCTTTCTTT,NA,TRBV7-2,TRBJ1-1,once
CSVRTELRGEQYF,TGCAGCGTTCGGACAGAACTTAGGGGCGAGCAGTACTTC,NA,TRBV29-1,TRBJ2-7,few
CASSEQKNSYEQYF,TGTGCCAGCAGTGAACAGAAAAACTCCTACGAGCAGTACTTC,NA,TRBV6-1,TRBJ2-7,many
CASSLTGFALSYEQYF,TGTGCCAGCAGTCTGACAGGGTTTGCCCTCTCATACGAGCAGTACTTC,TRBD1,TRBV7-2,TRBJ2-7,NA
CASSDSIGGQVKAFF,TGTGCCAGCAGTGACTCGATCGGGGGACAGGTCAAAGCTTTCTTT,TRBD1,TRBV6-4,TRBJ1-1,NA
CASSRAGTGGLGAGANVLTF,TGTGCCAGCAGCAGGGCCGGTACAGGGGGCCTTGGCGCTGGGGCCAACGTCCTGACTTTC,TRBD1,TRBV7-8,TRBJ2-6,few
CASRSYRGPNYGYTF,TGTGCCAGCAGATCCTACAGAGGACCTAACTATGGCTACACCTTC,NA,TRBV28,TRBJ1-2,NA
CASSFYGGNTGELFF,TGTGCCAGCAGTTTTTATGGCGGGAACACCGGGGAGCTGTTTTTT,NA,TRBV27,TRBJ2-2,many
CASSDGQPEAFF,TGTGCCAGCAGCGACGGACAGCCTGAAGCTTTCTTT,NA,TRBV6-1,TRBJ1-1,NA
CASRSVGNTEAFF,TGTGCCAGCAGGTCGGTTGGGAACACTGAAGCTTTCTTT,NA,TRBV6-5,TRBJ1-1,NA
CASSDRVGVQPQHF,TGCGCCAGCAGCGACAGGGTCGGTGTTCAGCCCCAGCATTTT,TRBD1,TRBV10-2,TRBJ1-5,NA
CATGGCRADEKLFF,TGTGCCACCGGGGGCTGTAGGGCGGATGAAAAACTGTTTTTT,NA,TRBV12-1,TRBJ1-4,few
CASRGITTGAYEQYF,TGTGCCAGCAGGGGGATCACGACAGGGGCCTACGAGCAGTACTTC,TRBD1,TRBV5-6,TRBJ2-7,NA
CASSVNTYNEQFF,TGTGCCAGCAGCGTGAACACCTACAATGAGCAGTTCTTC,NA,TRBV9,TRBJ2-1,NA
CASSQVGTNYGYTF,TGCGCCAGCAGCCAAGTCGGGACTAACTATGGCTACACCTTC,NA,TRBV4-3,TRBJ1-2,NA
CASSPVVVAGADTQYF,TGCGCCAGCAGCCCGGTAGTAGTAGCGGGGGCAGATACGCAGTATTTT,TRBD2,TRBV5-1,TRBJ2-3,NA
CASSFTAGSFKGELFF,TGTGCCAGCAGCTTTACGGCGGGTAGTTTTAAAGGGGAGCTGTTTTTT,NA,TRBV5-8,TRBJ2-2,NA
CASSEGAGRGETQYF,TGTGCCAGCAGTGAAGGTGCGGGACGGGGGGAGACCCAGTACTTC,NA,TRBV6-1,TRBJ2-5,NA
CASSLEGSGSSAKNIQYF,TGTGCCAGCAGCTTGGAGGGGAGCGGATCTTCAGCCAAAAACATTCAGTACTTC,NA,TRBV5-4,TRBJ2-4,NA
CASSGVSGTGSLGTF,TGCGCCAGCAGCGGGGTATCCGGGACAGGGTCTTTGGGCACCTTC,TRBD1,TRBV5-1,TRBJ1-2,NA
CASSFNGGAGELFF,TGTGCCAGCAGCTTCAATGGCGGGGCCGGGGAGCTGTTTTTT,NA,TRBV7-2,TRBJ2-2,NA
CASTFGGDQPQHF,TGTGCCAGCACCTTCGGGGGTGACCAGCCCCAGCATTTT,NA,TRBV6-6,TRBJ1-5,NA
CASSGQGRGEKLFF,TGTGCCAGCAGTGGTCAGGGTAGGGGTGAAAAACTGTTTTTT,NA,TRBV2,TRBJ1-4,NA
CASSLDSGGGTYEQYF,TGTGCCAGCAGTTTGGATAGCGGGGGAGGCACCTACGAGCAGTACTTC,TRBD2,TRBV7-6,TRBJ2-7,NA
CASSFWASGGPGGNEQFF,TGTGCCAGCAGTTTTTGGGCTAGCGGGGGGCCCGGGGGGAATGAGCAGTTCTTC,TRBD2,TRBV27,TRBJ2-1,NA
CASSPTQGSSYNEQFF,TGTGCCAGCAGCCCCACCCAGGGAAGCTCCTACAATGAGCAGTTCTTC,NA,TRBV7-9,TRBJ2-1,NA
CAWGPPGALETQYF,TGTGCCTGGGGCCCCCCGGGGGCGCTAGAGACCCAGTACTTC,NA,TRBV30,TRBJ2-5,NA
CASSEVGGNNEQFF,TGCGCCAGCAGTGAGGTGGGGGGGAACAATGAGCAGTTCTTC,TRBD2,TRBV10-2,TRBJ2-1,few
CASSLGGGNTDTQYF,TGCGCCAGCAGCTTGGGGGGCGGGAACACAGATACGCAGTATTTT,NA,TRBV5-1,TRBJ2-3,NA
CASSLDRKHYGYTF,TGTGCCAGCAGTTTAGACAGGAAACACTATGGCTACACCTTC,NA,TRBV27,TRBJ1-2,NA
CASVGQGATWAFF,TGTGCCAGCGTTGGACAGGGGGCGACGTGGGCTTTCTTT,TRBD1,TRBV2,TRBJ1-1,once
CASMPTGVVEKLFF,TGTGCCAGCATGCCAACAGGGGTGGTGGAAAAACTGTTTTTT,TRBD1,TRBV6-5,TRBJ1-4,NA
CASSVNGGWNTGELFF,TGTGCCAGCAGCGTAAATGGCGGGTGGAACACCGGGGAGCTGTTTTTT,NA,TRBV9,TRBJ2-2,once
CAISGSTGDYGYTF,TGTGCCATCAGTGGGTCCACAGGCGACTATGGCTACACCTTC,NA,TRBV10-3,TRBJ1-2,few
CAWSSGRPLGHNEQFF,TGTGCCTGGAGTAGCGGGAGGCCCCTAGGCCACAATGAGCAGTTCTTC,TRBD2,TRBV30,TRBJ2-1,NA
CASSSTVSYEQYF,TGTGCCAGCAGTTCGACGGTGTCCTACGAGCAGTACTTC,NA,TRBV10-3,TRBJ2-7,NA
CAISESTSRSYGYTF,TGTGCCATCAGTGAGTCGACCAGTAGATCCTATGGCTACACCTTC,NA,TRBV10-3,TRBJ1-2,NA
CASSPIGSGELFF,TGCGCCAGCAGCCCTATTGGTTCCGGGGAGCTGTTTTTT,NA,TRBV5-1,TRBJ2-2,NA
CASSRMESTNYGYTF,TGTGCCAGCTCACGAATGGAGAGCACTAACTATGGCTACACCTTC,NA,TRBV18,TRBJ1-2,NA
CAIWLPVGAEAFF,TGTGCCATTTGGCTCCCAGTCGGAGCTGAAGCTTTCTTT,NA,TRBV6-1,TRBJ1-1,NA
CASSQANNSPLHF,TGTGCCAGCAGCCAGGCTAATAATTCACCCCTCCACTTT,NA,TRBV14,TRBJ1-6,NA
CSVIPTVMNTEAFF,TGCAGCGTTATCCCAACAGTCATGAACACTGAAGCTTTCTTT,NA,TRBV29-1,TRBJ1-1,NA
CASRVATTEAFF,TGTGCCAGCAGGGTCGCAACGACTGAAGCTTTCTTT,NA,TRBV11-2,TRBJ1-1,few
CASSLRQGALNTEAFF,TGTGCCAGCAGCTTACGACAGGGGGCCCTGAACACTGAAGCTTTCTTT,TRBD1,TRBV7-2,TRBJ1-1,NA
CASSLDLTGGGGYTF,TGTGCCAGCAGCTTGGACCTCACAGGGGGCGGTGGCTACACCTTC,TRBD1,TRBV5-6,TRBJ1-2,NA
CAISDGLSGANVLTF,TGTGCCATCAGCGACGGCCTCTCTGGGGCCAACGTCCTGACTTTC,NA,TRBV10-3,TRBJ2-6,NA
CAWTGGTDTQYF,TGTGCCTGGACTGGCGGCACAGATACGCAGTATTTT,NA,TRBV30,TRBJ2-3,NA
CASSEALQAGEQYF,TGTGCCAGCAGTGAAGCTTTACAGGCGGGTGAGCAGTACTTC,NA,TRBV2,TRBJ2-7,NA